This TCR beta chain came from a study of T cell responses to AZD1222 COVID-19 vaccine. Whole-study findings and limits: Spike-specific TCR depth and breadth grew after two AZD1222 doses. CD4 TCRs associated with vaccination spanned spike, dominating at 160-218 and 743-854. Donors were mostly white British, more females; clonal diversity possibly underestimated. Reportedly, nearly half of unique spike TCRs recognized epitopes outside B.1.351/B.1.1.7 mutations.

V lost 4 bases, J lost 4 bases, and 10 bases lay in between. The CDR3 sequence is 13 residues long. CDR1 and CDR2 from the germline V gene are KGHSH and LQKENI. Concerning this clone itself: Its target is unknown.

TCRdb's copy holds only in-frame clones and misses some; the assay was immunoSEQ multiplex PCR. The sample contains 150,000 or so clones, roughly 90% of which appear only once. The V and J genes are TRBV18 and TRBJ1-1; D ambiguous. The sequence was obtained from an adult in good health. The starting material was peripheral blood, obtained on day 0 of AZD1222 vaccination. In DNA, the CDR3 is TGTGCCAGCTCACTTAAGGGAGGCACTGAAGCTTTCTTT. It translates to CASSLKGGTEAFF. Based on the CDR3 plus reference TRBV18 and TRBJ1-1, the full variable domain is NAGVMQNPRHLVRRRGQEARLRCSPMKGHSHVYWYRQLPEEGLKFMVYLQKENIIDESGMPKERFSAEFPKEGPSILRIQQVVRGDSAAYFCASSLKGGTEAFFGQGTRLTVV.